The present entry profiles one T cell receptor (beta chain) with its context. Its matching antigen is unknown. Germline V gene sequence: CDR1 ENHRY, CDR2 SYGVKD. CDR3 length: 12 residues. After removal of 9 bases from V and 6 bases from J, the junction contained 6 bases not matched to a gene. Separation from the approximately 670-subject first cohort characterized the roughly 120-subject validation cohort, to which the donors belonged. Measured with immunoSEQ multiplex PCR; TCRdb has only the in-frame clones, and not every one. The repertoire has 130,000 to 150,000 clones, 80% to 90% of them found once; the top ten carry about 10%. This entry comes from a study of cytomegalovirus exposure and HLA in healthy donors. Regarding the study as a whole: Subsequent analysis of the 120 or so validation repertoires found a tendency for first-cohort TCR clusters to co-occur. Cytomegalovirus status was reportedly diagnosed by the classifier with high specificity and sensitivity. Cytomegalovirus-associated TCR beta chains were listed, numbering some 150.

The sample taken for sequencing was PBMCs. This chain joins TRBV10-3 and TRBJ1-1; 8 bases agree with TRBD1. This receptor was obtained from a woman aged 18-29 years in good health and CMV-seropositive. CDR3 loop: CAISTGAPEAFF. CDR3 coding DNA: TGTGCCATTTCGACAGGGGCCCCTGAAGCTTTCTTT.